This T cell receptor (beta chain) was found in a study of vaccination and CD4 T cells after COVID-19 (dated by TCRdb to 2021 to 2024). For the study in its entirety: Six males and four females were included in the convalescent cohort, with two Hispanic individuals, seven Caucasians, two Asians and one multiracial person represented. Two doses of either the Pfizer-BioNTech BNT162b2 vaccine (n=8) or the Moderna mRNA-1273 vaccine (n=2) were administered to participants. Post-COVID blood samples were collected from convalescent patients a median of about 92 days after diagnosis, with a range of roughly 30 to 161 days. Post-vaccine blood samples were obtained a median of around 74 days after the second vaccine dose, with a range of roughly 14 to 241 days. For stimulating the cultures, overlapping spike peptide pools were used, derived from SARS-CoV-2 as well as from the common cold coronaviruses HCoV-NL63, HCoV-OC43 and HCoV-229E. As controls, cultures received a CEFX viral epitope pool (the positive control), an HIV-1 Nef peptide pool (the negative control), or no peptide at all. In 10 COVID-19 convalescent patients and a few infection-naive healthy vaccine recipients, researchers compared the spike-specific CD4+ TCR repertoire from before mRNA vaccination with the repertoire from after. At the TCR clonotype level, an earlier paper using these donors assessed memory CD4+ T cell crossreactivity between SARS-CoV-2 and common cold coronavirus spike proteins.

The sample's treatment or condition, from its label and the paper: roughly 10-day PBMC culture with coronavirus spike peptide pools or control peptides (ViraFEST assay). CD4+ T cells from unexposed donors were collected before the COVID-19 pandemic (2011-2018). The ViraFEST assay, used in the study, expanded antigen-specific T cells with peptide pools and then identified the expanded clonotypes through TCR sequencing. About 2 million PBMCs per well were cultured in IMDM with roughly 4.8% human AB serum and roughly 10 IU/ml IL-2, plus 10 ug/ml peptide pools. On days 3 and 7, half of the culture medium was replaced with fresh IL-2-containing medium. Once the cells had been in culture for around 10 days, the EasySep CD4+ T cell isolation kit was used to isolate CD4+ T cells by negative selection. As cell number allowed, CD4+ T cells from unexposed donors were tested for reactivity to SARS-CoV-2 S and N and to four common cold coronavirus spike pools. Ficoll-Paque Plus gradient centrifugation was used to isolate PBMCs from whole blood, and the isolated PBMCs were then either used fresh or cryopreserved at -140C. Each culture condition was generally run in triplicate wells. The leukapheresis product used for the unexposed donors was purchased from a commercial source.

The library was generated by PCR. DNA from cultured CD4+ T cells was subjected to TCR sequencing with the Oncomine TCR Beta short-read assay at the Johns Hopkins FTIC core. The QIAamp micro DNA kit was used to extract genomic DNA from the cultured CD4+ T cells. Oncomine TCR Beta libraries made from cultured CD4+ T cells were pooled using unique dual indexes and sequenced on an Illumina iSeq 100. The study's own analysis went as follows. Non-productive sequences were filtered out, and CDR3s that did not start with C, did not end with F or W, or were shorter than 7 amino acids were discarded. The MANAFEST web application was used to identify antigen-specific clonotypes by comparing peptide-stimulated wells against reference wells and other culture wells. An FDR below 0.05, an odds ratio above 5, and a productive frequency above 0.1% in at least two of three replicate wells were required for clones to be considered positive. A clonotype counted as cross-reactive if it showed significant expansion both in the SARS-CoV-2 spike wells and in at least one common cold coronavirus spike condition. Similarity between CDR3 sequences was evaluated in R version 3.6.1 using Levenshtein distances (stringdist) and unrooted phylogenetic trees (ape). TCRdb itself trimmed the public reads at Q25 with fastp, ran MiXCR and retained productive beta chains. Here each entry gathers all rows of one CDR3 protein and keeps the most common genes and DNA. These V and J calls are TCRdb output, not the study's own analysis. This sample has several thousand distinct CDR3 sequences in its table, and about 24% of those were observed once. The ten largest clones add up to 32% of the sample.

A word on this clonotype: The antigen this receptor binds is unknown. Within one base of it there is no much larger clone, and no base qualities were kept.

From the cysteine through the phenylalanine, the CDR3 covers 12 amino acids. Solely the CDR3 DNA is kept, with 36 bases framed from the first base. In the germline V gene, CDR1 corresponds to SGHDT and CDR2 to YYEEEE. V was cut back by 2 bases and J by 3 bases, leaving a gap of 6 bases between them. Overall results and qualifications from the work: Among convalescent patients, a median roughly 90% of the SARS-CoV-2-reactive clones seen after vaccination appeared only after vaccination, which suggests priming specific to the vaccine. The median number of SARS-CoV-2-reactive clonotypes rose from roughly 20 after infection to 30 to 45 after vaccination, but the change was not significant. The study included relatively few convalescent patients and did not analyze early timepoints after natural infection. Of the vaccine-specific clones in convalescent patients, 304 of 307, or nearly all, reacted only to SARS-CoV-2 spike and did not cross-react with common cold coronaviruses.

The receptor was derived from a human donor in good health. The sequence is built from TRBV5-6 and TRBJ2-7, with the D gene not clear enough to name. Sequenced input: CD4+ T cells from blood, cultured in vitro. The CDR3 here reads CASSLRNYEQYF. The nucleotide sequence reads TGTGCCAGCAGCTTACGGAACTACGAGCAGTACTTC. The full variable domain, with segments outside the CDR3 supplied by the reference TRBV5-6 and TRBJ2-7 proteins, appears as DAGVTQSPTHLIKTRGQQVTLRCSPKSGHDTVSWYQQALGQGPQFIFQYYEEEERQRGNFPDRFSGHQFPNYSSELNVNALLLGDSALYLCASSLRNYEQYFGPGTRLTVT.